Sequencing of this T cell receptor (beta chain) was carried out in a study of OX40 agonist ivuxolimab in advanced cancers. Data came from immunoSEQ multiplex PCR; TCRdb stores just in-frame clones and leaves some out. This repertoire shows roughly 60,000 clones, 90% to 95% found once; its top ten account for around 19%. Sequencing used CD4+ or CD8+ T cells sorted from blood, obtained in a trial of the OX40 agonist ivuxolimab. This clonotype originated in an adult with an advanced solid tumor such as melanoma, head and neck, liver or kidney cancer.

For the CDR3, the DNA is TGTGCCAGCAGCTGGGAGACAGGTACCTACGAGCAGTACTTC. Translated, it gives CASSWETGTYEQYF. The V and J genes are TRBV7-8 and TRBJ2-7; weak D call: TRBD1 (6 bases). V lost 4 bases and J 2 bases, leaving 12 bases between the germline ends. The germline CDR1 and CDR2 sequences are SGHVS and FQNEAQ. CDR3 size: 14 residues. Full variable domain (missing parts from reference TRBV7-8 and TRBJ2-7): GAGVSQSPRYKVAKRGQDVALRCDPISGHVSLFWYQQALGQGPEFLTYFQNEAQLDKSGLPSDRFFAERPEGSVSTLKIQRTQQEDSAVYLCASSWETGTYEQYFGPGTRLTVT.